Below, 10 T cell receptor beta chains from the same sample are listed, as sequenced in a study of blood T cells in healthy people across ages. It was with a sample-barcoded 5' primer and a J-beta primer mix that a second PCR of roughly 7 to 12 cycles was run. Each CDR3 protein gets one entry after TCRdb re-called the 5' RACE reads with MiXCR. The sample yields 1.5 million to 2 million distinct CDR3 sequences, about 28% seen once. Material: blood. Receptors were obtained from a woman in her thirties in good health.

The sample holds many counts of this clonotype. The CDR3: CASSFVGVAEAFF. Here the CDR3 DNA reads TGCGCCAGCAGCTTTGTGGGGGTTGCTGAAGCTTTCTTT. J is TRBJ1-1 and V is TRBV5-1, with D possibly matching TRBD1 (5 bases). V gave up 2 bases and J gave up 6 bases, with 11 bases separating them. CDR1 and CDR2 (germline): SGHRS, YFSETQ. The CDR3 is made up of 13 amino acids.

This clonotype appeared a few times. A much more abundant neighbour one base away suggests this may be a read error. The rearrangement joins TRBV20-1 to TRBJ2-5; D gene ambiguous. Trimming left V 5 bases short and J 3 bases short, with 4 bases between. Germline V gives CDR1 DFQATT, CDR2 SNEGSKA (reference sequence). The CDR3 covers 10 residues. The CDR3: CSAPKETQYF. CDR3 coding DNA: TGCAGTGCTCCGAAAGAGACCCAGTACTTC.

This clonotype has at least ten counts. The rearrangement uses TRBV5-1 and TRBJ2-3, with D unclear. The germline gives CDR1 SGHRS, CDR2 YFSETQ. The CDR3 consists of 13 residues. V lost 0 bases to trimming and J lost 4 bases, with 6 bases between them. The CDR3: CASSLEGSDTQYF. In nucleotides, the CDR3 is TGCGCCAGCAGCTTGGAGGGCTCAGATACGCAGTATTTT.

This clonotype has a handful of counts. V and J are TRBV5-5 and TRBJ1-4; D gene unclear. V shed 2 bases and J shed 8 bases, with 10 bases lying between them. Germline V gene data show CDR1 as SGHKS and CDR2 as YYEKEE (reference sequence). The CDR3 extends over 13 amino acids. The CDR3 here is CASSFGPEEKLFF. The CDR3 DNA reads as TGTGCCAGCAGCTTTGGCCCCGAGGAAAAACTGTTTTTT.

This clonotype was recorded a few times. The chain combines TRBV14 with TRBJ2-2; 11 bases line up with TRBD1. The CDR3 consists of 17 residues. Losses at the gene ends were 4 bases for V and 4 bases for J; bases not matched to a gene: 8. Per germline, CDR1 SGHDN and CDR2 FVKESK. DNA for the CDR3: TGTGCCAGCAGCCGACCGGGACAGGGGGTTGGCACCGGGGAGCTGTTTTTT. Its protein is CASSRPGQGVGTGELFF.

This clonotype was detected a few times. The chain couples TRBV7-2 to TRBJ2-7, with 10 bases that match TRBD1. There are 15 residues in the CDR3. Trimming at V came to 2 bases and at J to 4 bases, leaving 5 bases not matched to a gene. Per the germline V gene, CDR1 is SGHTA and CDR2 is FQGNSA. The CDR3 reads CASSLKPGQGYEQYF. The CDR3 region has the DNA TGTGCCAGCAGCTTAAAACCGGGACAGGGGTACGAGCAGTACTTC.

This clonotype showed up many times. This chain uses TRBV29-1 with TRBJ2-1; no clear D gene. The germline gives CDR1 SQVTM, CDR2 ANQGSEA. CDR3 length equals 11 residues. V lost 4 bases and J 8 bases, leaving 9 bases between the germline ends. CDR3 in DNA: TGCAGCGTTGCCCCCCAGCATGAGCAGTTCTTC. The encoded protein is CSVAPQHEQFF.

This clonotype has at least ten counts. The chain employs TRBV29-1 and TRBJ2-7; D is ambiguous. The length of the CDR3 is 11 residues. The V and J ends lost 7 bases and 4 bases respectively, with 11 bases between them. From germline, CDR1 is SQVTM and CDR2 ANQGSEA. The CDR3 sequence is CSAGHSYEQYF. CDR3 bases: TGCAGCGCCGGCCACTCGTACGAGCAGTACTTC.

CDR3 sequence: CASSPTGLGSNEQFF. In DNA form, the CDR3 reads TGTGCCAGCAGCCCTACGGGACTAGGGAGTAATGAGCAGTTCTTC. The chain uses TRBV7-8 and TRBJ2-1, with 8 bases identical to TRBD2. The CDR3 contains 15 residues. After removal of 5 bases from V and 7 bases from J, the junction contained 10 bases not matched to a gene. The V gene's germline CDR1 is SGHVS and CDR2 FQNEAQ.

The rearrangement links TRBV5-5 to TRBJ2-1; D unresolved. The length of the CDR3 is 14 residues. Trimming stripped 2 bases from V and 5 bases from J, with 11 bases between. Germline CDR1 SGHKS, CDR2 YYEKEE (reference sequence). This CDR3 is CASSLLSRDNEQFF. The CDR3 DNA is TGTGCCAGCAGCTTACTAAGTCGTGACAATGAGCAGTTCTTC.